The sequence of this T cell receptor (beta chain) was determined in a study of cytomegalovirus exposure and HLA in healthy donors. Profiling relied on immunoSEQ multiplex PCR, and the TCRdb table lists in-frame clones only, not all of them. The sample includes 55,000 to 80,000 clones, approximately 95% of them seen just once. Whole-study findings and limits: Cytomegalovirus association was listed for 150 to 200 TCR beta chains. The TCR clusters that emerged in the first cohort tended, a later analysis found, to co-occur in the 120 or so validation repertoires.

On this clone: Its specificity is unknown.

This CDR3 region has 16 residues. V lost 2 bases and J lost 4; bases outside the gene matches: 6. Looked up from germline, CDR1 is SGHNT and CDR2 is YYREEE (reference sequence). The specimen sequenced was PBMCs. This sequence originates from a woman aged 18-29 years in good health and CMV-seropositive. The chain has TRBV5-4 and TRBJ2-2, with 9 nucleotides matching TRBD2. The CDR3 DNA reads as TGTGCCAGCAGCTTTGGGGTAGCGGGAGCCACCGGGGAGCTGTTTTTT. Encoded protein: CASSFGVAGATGELFF.